Listed below are T cell receptor beta chains from one sample, sequenced in a study of blood T cell repertoires in COVID-19. The method was immunoSEQ multiplex PCR; TCRdb's version includes in-frame clones alone and lacks a portion of them. The table has hundreds of thousands of clones, roughly 87% seen once. The sample was PBMCs or T cells enriched from blood (not recorded which). These receptor sequences come from a woman aged 25 to 39 who had recovered from COVID-19. CDR3s include the opening cysteine and the closing phenylalanine or tryptophan. Fields, in order: V gene, J gene, CDR3 protein.

V: TRBV28; J: TRBJ2-7; CDR3: CASSFRGIDEQYF
V: TRBV7-2; J: TRBJ2-5; CDR3: CASSLSETQYF
V: TRBV28; J: TRBJ2-2; CDR3: CASSFWTANTGELFF
V: TRBV6-5; J: TRBJ2-1; CDR3: CASSPRGGEQFF
V: TRBV28; J: TRBJ1-1; CDR3: CASSSLLQGNTEAFF
V: TRBV2; J: TRBJ1-5; CDR3: CASSEEGFQPQHF
V: TRBV6-2/TRBV6-3; J: TRBJ2-3; CDR3: CASSSPRGRNTDTQYF
V: TRBV4-2; J: TRBJ1-2; CDR3: CASSQVASGSPRYTF
V: TRBV10-3; J: TRBJ1-1; CDR3: CAISESKTRGNTEAFF
V: TRBV29-1; J: TRBJ2-3; CDR3: CSLQRGADTQYF
V: TRBV19; J: TRBJ1-5; CDR3: CARFHRPGSQPQHF
V: TRBV9; J: TRBJ1-3; CDR3: CASSVSRETGGNSWNTIYF
V: TRBV3-1/TRBV3-2; J: TRBJ2-4; CDR3: CASSQYGPLAKNIQYF
V: TRBV27; J: TRBJ2-3; CDR3: CASSLSGVTDTQYF
V: TRBV4-1; J: TRBJ2-7; CDR3: CASSQLGVRREQYF
V: TRBV9; J: TRBJ1-5; CDR3: CASSAGQGGQPQHF
V: TRBV27; J: TRBJ2-1; CDR3: CASSLVQLAGSYNEQFF
V: TRBV6-1; J: TRBJ1-1; CDR3: CASSERRGQEGEAFF
V: TRBV10-3; J: TRBJ2-3; CDR3: CAIRIVGLAGRADTQYF
V: TRBV7-3; J: TRBJ2-5; CDR3: CASSLYLRETQYF
V: TRBV9; J: TRBJ2-5; CDR3: CASSVARAGGQETQYF
V: TRBV5-1; J: TRBJ1-2; CDR3: CASSIPGQGWDYTF
V: TRBV25-1; J: TRBJ2-3; CDR3: CASSGLDTQYF
V: TRBV27; J: TRBJ1-2; CDR3: CASSSPRQGDYGYTF
V: TRBV6-1; J: TRBJ1-5; CDR3: CASSEGFSNSNQPQHF
V: TRBV28; J: TRBJ1-1; CDR3: CASSPPDRAMNTEAFF
V: TRBV9; J: TRBJ1-3; CDR3: CASSVGGTGTLENTIYF
V: TRBV5-8; J: TRBJ1-5; CDR3: CASSLWGPQPQHF
V: TRBV6-2/TRBV6-3; J: TRBJ2-7; CDR3: CASSAQGQGIDYEQYF
V: TRBV28; J: TRBJ1-2; CDR3: CASTLGSYYGYTF
V: TRBV2; J: TRBJ2-3; CDR3: CASSYGQGLTDTQYF